The rows below give T cell receptor beta chains drawn from one sample of a study of blood T cells in healthy people across ages. MiXCR, run by TCRdb on the 5' RACE reads, gives a single entry per CDR3 protein. The table shows approximately 1.5 million distinct CDR3 sequences, with about 35% occurring only once. Sequencing was carried out using blood. These receptors were collected from a woman in her 30s in good health. CDR3s include the opening cysteine and the closing phenylalanine or tryptophan. The D gene is left open where the match is weak. Size values are once, few and many counts, or a class for expanded clones, and some rows have none.

clone_size j_call d_call v_call cdr3_aa cdr3_nt
few TRBJ2-7 - TRBV6-1 CASSDHFKVPEQYF TGTGCCAGCAGTGACCACTTTAAGGTTCCCGAGCAGTACTTC
- TRBJ2-2 TRBD2 TRBV12-3/TRBV12-4 CASSLGTSGQNTGELFF TGTGCCAGCAGTTTAGGGACTAGCGGCCAAAACACCGGGGAGCTGTTTTTT
- TRBJ2-1 - TRBV6-1 CASSDMISSYNEQFF TGTGCCAGCAGTGACATGATTAGCTCCTACAATGAGCAGTTCTTC
- TRBJ1-1 - TRBV7-2 CAGRTPANTGAFF TGTGCCGGCCGAACTCCAGCAAACACTGGAGCTTTCTTT
- TRBJ1-5 - TRBV12-3/TRBV12-4 CASAGYGDNQPQHF TGTGCCAGCGCGGGATATGGTGACAATCAGCCCCAGCATTTT
few TRBJ2-1 TRBD1 TRBV7-3 CASSPQGVPYNEQFF TGTGCCAGCAGCCCGCAGGGGGTCCCCTACAATGAGCAGTTCTTC
- TRBJ2-7 - TRBV9 CASSVGYGQSAQYF TGTGCCAGCAGCGTAGGATACGGGCAATCGGCCCAGTACTTC
- TRBJ1-2 - TRBV18 CASSPLGTNYGYTF TGTGCCAGCTCACCACTGGGCACTAACTATGGCTACACCTTC
- TRBJ2-3 TRBD2 TRBV4-2 CASSQDRAGGGDTQYF TGTGCCAGCAGCCAAGATAGGGCGGGAGGGGGTGATACGCAGTATTTT
- TRBJ2-7 TRBD1 TRBV20-1 CSAPGQGNEQYF TGCAGTGCCCCTGGACAGGGAAACGAGCAGTACTTC
- TRBJ2-1 - TRBV20-1 CSARAGDPYNEQFF TGCAGTGCTAGAGCGGGAGACCCCTACAATGAGCAGTTCTTC
few TRBJ2-7 TRBD2 TRBV7-8 CASSSYSGSRSEQYF TGTGCCAGCAGCTCTTATAGCGGGAGCAGGAGTGAGCAGTACTTC
few TRBJ2-3 TRBD2 TRBV29-1 CSVNGIAGGPTDTQYF TGCAGCGTTAACGGCATAGCGGGGGGGCCTACAGATACGCAGTATTTT
few TRBJ2-5 TRBD2 TRBV3-1 CASSQPGLAGGPRETQYF TGTGCCAGCAGCCAACCCGGACTAGCGGGGGGGCCTCGGGAGACCCAGTACTTC
many TRBJ2-1 - TRBV4-1 CASSQDFAASYNEQFF TGCGCCAGCAGCCAAGATTTCGCGGCATCCTACAATGAGCAGTTCTTC
- TRBJ2-3 TRBD1 TRBV6-1 CASSVRGTEDTQYF TGTGCCAGCAGTGTAAGAGGGACAGAAGATACGCAGTATTTT
- TRBJ1-1 TRBD1 TRBV28 CASRNFNPGQEAFF TGTGCCAGCAGAAATTTTAATCCGGGACAGGAAGCTTTCTTT
few TRBJ2-7 TRBD1 TRBV28 CASSVSGQVLEQYF TGTGCCAGCAGTGTCTCGGGACAGGTCCTCGAGCAGTACTTC
few TRBJ2-7 - TRBV2 CASSEDRVYYEQYF TGTGCCAGCAGTGAAGACCGAGTCTACTACGAGCAGTACTTC
few TRBJ2-3 TRBD1 TRBV10-1 CASSESMDRPQPLDTQYF TGCGCCAGCAGTGAGTCCATGGACAGGCCACAACCTTTAGATACGCAGTATTTT
few TRBJ2-3 - TRBV12-3/TRBV12-4 CASQAGDTQYF TGTGCCAGCCAAGCGGGCGATACGCAGTATTTT
- TRBJ1-4 TRBD1 TRBV7-9 CASRIGTGGGKLFF TGTGCCTCTCGAATCGGGACAGGGGGTGGGAAACTGTTTTTT
- TRBJ1-4 - TRBV6-1 CASRGVNEKLFF TGTGCCAGTCGAGGGGTTAATGAAAAACTGTTTTTT
- TRBJ2-3 - TRBV12-3/TRBV12-4 CASNEGADTQYF TGTGCCAGCAACGAGGGCGCAGATACGCAGTATTTT